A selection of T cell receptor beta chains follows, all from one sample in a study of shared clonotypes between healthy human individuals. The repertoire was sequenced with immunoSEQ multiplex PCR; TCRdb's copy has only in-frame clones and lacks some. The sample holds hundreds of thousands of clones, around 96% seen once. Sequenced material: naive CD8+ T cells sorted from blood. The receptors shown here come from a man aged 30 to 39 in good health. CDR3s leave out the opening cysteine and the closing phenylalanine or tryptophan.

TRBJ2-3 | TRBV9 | ASSQSGTLSDTQY
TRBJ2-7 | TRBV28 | ASSRLLVSYEQY
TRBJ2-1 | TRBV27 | ASSFIGTSGSYEQF
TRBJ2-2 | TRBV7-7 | ASSPGKTGELF
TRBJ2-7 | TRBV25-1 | APIKQY
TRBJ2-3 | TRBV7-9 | ASSLSSTSTDTQY
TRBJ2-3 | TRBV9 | ASSVVPSGDTQY
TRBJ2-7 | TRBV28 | ASSFRGESYEQY
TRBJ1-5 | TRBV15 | ATSGRQGRYSNQPQH
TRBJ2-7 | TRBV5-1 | ASSLGLAGSYEQY
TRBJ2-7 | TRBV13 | ASSLGDSSYEQY
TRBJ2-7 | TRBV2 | ASSDGTPYEQY
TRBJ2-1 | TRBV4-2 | ASSQDPSGNEQF
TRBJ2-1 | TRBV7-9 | ASKGDPNNEQF
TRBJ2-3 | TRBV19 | ASSRGLAGSTDTQY
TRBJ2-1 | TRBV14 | ASSQGTQVKENEQF
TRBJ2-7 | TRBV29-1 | SVLTSGRSYEQY
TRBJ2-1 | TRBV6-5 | ASTGGGGLYNEQF
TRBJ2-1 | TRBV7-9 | ASSFASEAGEQF
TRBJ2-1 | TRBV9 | ASSPRVTEQF
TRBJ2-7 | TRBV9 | ASSPQAGGTYEQY
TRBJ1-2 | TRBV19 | AIQGYYGYT
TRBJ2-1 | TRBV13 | ASSIRDSGRYNEQF
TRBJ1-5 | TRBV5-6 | ASSLLGSNQPQH
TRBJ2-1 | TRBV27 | ASSQGTVNSYNEQF
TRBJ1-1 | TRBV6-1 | ASRTGMNTEAF
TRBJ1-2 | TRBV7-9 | ASSSGQGVTWGRYT